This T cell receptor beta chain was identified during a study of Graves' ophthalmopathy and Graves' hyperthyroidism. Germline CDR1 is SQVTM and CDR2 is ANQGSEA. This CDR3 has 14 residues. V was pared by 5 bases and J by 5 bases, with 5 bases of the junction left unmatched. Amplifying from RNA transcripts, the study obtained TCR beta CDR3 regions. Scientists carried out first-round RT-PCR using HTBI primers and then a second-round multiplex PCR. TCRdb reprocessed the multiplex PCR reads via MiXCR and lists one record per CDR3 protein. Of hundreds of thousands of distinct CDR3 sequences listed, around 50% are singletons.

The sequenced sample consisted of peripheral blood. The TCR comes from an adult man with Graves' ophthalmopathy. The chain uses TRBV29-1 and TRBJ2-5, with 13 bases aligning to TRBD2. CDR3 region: CSVRGLAGVETQYF. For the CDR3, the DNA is TGCAGCGTTCGAGGACTAGCGGGAGTGGAGACCCAGTACTTC.